Described below is a single T cell receptor (beta chain) sequence and its context. Its antigen target is currently unknown. No much larger clonotype is one base removed from it; base qualities were not supplied. The 20 or so healthy controls were blood donors whose buffy coats were used; they had a median age of around 56 years (range 21-70), and more than 45% were female. On an AutoMACS, CD4+ and CD8+ cells were isolated via positive magnetic bead selection, and their purity was verified by flow cytometry. Peripheral blood mononuclear cells were isolated by Ficoll-Paque PLUS density gradient separation. DNA from CD4-enriched, CD8-enriched or PBMC samples was extracted using Nucleospin Tissue or Tissue XS kits and then quantified on a Qubit 2.0 fluorometer. The immunoSEQ assay was applied to genomic DNA for TCRB CDR3 sequencing. Regarding the original processing steps: Nothing other than productive TCRB rearrangements was included in the analyses. Clonality was expressed as a Shannon entropy-based productive clonality index, with each clone defined by a unique TCRB CDR3 sequence. Repertoire overlap between two samples was calculated from the template counts of each clone relative to total templates per sample. V-gene usage measured by flow cytometry correlated with TCRB sequencing V-gene usage, with a Spearman r of 0.61. Held by TCRdb, this immuneACCESS table contains in-frame sequences only and omits some clones. Under half of the omission traces to an unresolved V gene where checked; the cause of the rest is unknown. D and trimming were read from the DNA, whereas the V and J calls and clone size are those reported in that table. Present in this sample are approximately 18,000 clones, approximately 87% of which were seen just once. The leading ten clones occupy around 16% of the sample.

This sample is part of a study of somatic mutations in cytotoxic T cells in rheumatoid arthritis (dated by TCRdb to between 2016 and 2019). Regarding the study in general: Sorted V beta1+ cells also underwent TCRB sequencing, and some V beta antibody-stained T-cell populations were flow-sorted at nearly 100% purity on a FACSAria II or Sony SH800. Whether expanded CD8+ T-cell clones in untreated, newly diagnosed rheumatoid arthritis carry somatic mutations was the study question, and clonality was characterized with TCRB deep sequencing. The median ages of the patient and control groups were essentially identical. For 60 or so rheumatoid arthritis patients and more than 15 healthy controls, TCRB deep sequencing was carried out. Overall study results and their limits: Rheumatoid arthritis patients and age-matched healthy controls did not significantly differ in CD8+ T-cell clonality. In 8 of 65 patients the largest CD8+ clone exceeded 20% of CD8+ cells, and several identical CD8+ TCRB sequences were shared between blood and synovial fluid. The expanded CD8+ clones had unknown antigen targets, and not appearing in virus-specific databases did not rule out that they were virus-specific. CD8+ clonality increased with age in patients (Spearman r of about 0.49) but not in healthy controls. The finding that TRBV07 was slightly underrepresented in patients was left unadjusted for multiple comparisons.

Relative to germline, V is missing 2 bases and J is missing 0 bases, with 4 bases of the junction outside any gene match. From the cysteine through the phenylalanine, the CDR3 covers 16 amino acids. Just CDR3 DNA is preserved here, 48 bases in frame from base 1. Sequences PRHDT (CDR1) and FYEKMQ (CDR2) are obtained from the germline V gene (reference sequence). The receptor chain draws on TRBV13 and TRBJ2-3; the central 8 bases match TRBD2. The clonotype originates from a middle-aged man in good health. The sequenced material came from CD8+ T cells sorted from blood. The DNA sequence is TGTGCCAGCAGCTTACGCACTAGCGGAAGCACAGATACGCAGTATTTT. Its protein is CASSLRTSGSTDTQYF.